This T cell receptor (beta chain) emerged from a study of blood T cell repertoires in COVID-19. This clone was seen once. Authors' methods: Nucleated cell counts were estimated from reference gene primer amplification. Using immunoSEQ multiplex PCR, the repertoire was profiled, and TCRdb retains in-frame clones only, with some absent. That table supplies the V and J calls and clone size; D and trimming were determined from the DNA. The sample includes 300,000 to 400,000 clones, approximately 90% of them seen just once. The germline CDR1 and CDR2 sequences are MNHEY and SVGAGI. The CDR3 runs to 15 residues. V gave up 4 bases and J gave up 5 bases; unmatched junction bases: 6.

Sequencing was performed on peripheral blood. V and J are TRBV6-5 and TRBJ2-1, with 9 positions matching TRBD1. The clonotype comes from a woman between 50 and 59 years old with active or convalescent COVID-19. The CDR3 nucleotides read TGTGCCAGCAGTTCCGGGACAGGGAGAAACAATGAGCAGTTCTTC. Translating gives CASSSGTGRNNEQFF.